This TCR gamma chain was documented in a study of Vδ1+ human thymocytes. Study results and caveats: Highly polyclonal TRG and TRD repertoires with Gaussian CDR3 length distributions appeared in thymus.

Comment on this clone: Its antigen is undetermined.

RNA was extracted from the cells and then reverse transcribed. Pooled V-gene forward primers with one constant-region reverse primer generated the CDR3 amplicons by multiplex PCR. TCRdb re-called the multiplex PCR reads using CATT. Counted here are over 5,500 gamma-chain clones, roughly 40% occurring once; the ten biggest clones make up around 1.9%. The CDR3 spans 11 residues. The V and J ends lost 6 bases and 4 bases, in that order; junction bases with no gene match: 3. CDR1 is EGSTGY, CDR2 YDSYTSSV, per germline. The sample taken for sequencing was Vdelta1+ gamma-delta thymocytes from the thymus. As to subset: FACS-sorted CD3+ TCRalphabeta- TCRVdelta1+ TCRVdelta2- thymocytes. The sequence was obtained from a boy under two years old who had congenital heart surgery. The chain joins TRGV4 to TRGJ1 or TRGJ2. The CDR3 reads CATWLYYKKLF. Written as DNA, the CDR3 is TGTGCCACCTGGTTGTATTATAAGAAACTCTTT.